This is a list of T cell receptor beta chains from one sample in a study of cytomegalovirus exposure and HLA in healthy donors. This table comes from immunoSEQ multiplex PCR, and its TCRdb copy is limited to in-frame clones, with some not included. The table lists 100,000 to 120,000 clones, about 88% of them singletons. Sequences were obtained from PBMCs. The receptors stem from a woman aged 18 to 35 in good health and CMV-seropositive. The CDR3 runs from the conserved cysteine through the conserved F or W. A D gene is named only where the DNA matches it firmly. Rows may omit the clone size; those that give it use once, few, many or a size class.

D gene	clone size	V gene	J gene	CDR3 protein	CDR3 DNA
TRBD1	-	TRBV6-5	TRBJ2-4	CASSSGQGGPLNIQYF	TGTGCCAGCAGTTCCGGACAGGGAGGACCTCTAAACATTCAGTACTTC
-	-	TRBV6-6	TRBJ1-5	CASSHNQPQHF	TGTGCCAGCAGTCATAATCAGCCCCAGCATTTT
-	-	TRBV19	TRBJ1-5	CASSIAGGVGQPQHF	TGTGCCAGTAGTATAGCCGGGGGGGTCGGGCAGCCCCAGCATTTT
-	-	TRBV12-2	TRBJ1-5	CASRFQGNQPQHF	TGTGCAAGTCGCTTCCAGGGCAATCAGCCCCAGCATTTT
-	-	TRBV7-9	TRBJ1-2	CASSRTGSEGYTF	TGTGCCAGCAGCCGTACAGGGTCGGAGGGCTACACCTTC
-	once	TRBV5-4	TRBJ2-7	CASSLGTAVYSYEQYF	TGTGCCAGCAGCTTGGGGACAGCCGTTTACTCCTACGAGCAGTACTTC
-	once	TRBV11-3	TRBJ2-7	CASSSKGLEQYF	TGTGCCAGCAGTTCTAAGGGGCTCGAGCAGTACTTC
-	once	TRBV27	TRBJ2-7	CASSPTLFYEQYF	TGTGCCAGCAGTCCTACCTTATTCTACGAGCAGTACTTC
TRBD1	-	TRBV4-2	TRBJ2-1	CASSPTSRQGAYNEQFF	TGTGCCAGCAGCCCCACTTCCCGACAGGGGGCCTACAATGAGCAGTTCTTC
TRBD2	-	TRBV11-2	TRBJ2-3	CASRTTGLAGVGTDTQYF	TGTGCCAGCAGGACGACCGGACTAGCGGGAGTTGGCACAGATACGCAGTATTTT
TRBD2	-	TRBV7-7	TRBJ2-1	CASSQGGSVNEQFF	TGTGCCAGCAGCCAGGGCGGGAGTGTGAATGAGCAGTTCTTC
TRBD1	-	TRBV28	TRBJ1-2	CASRLTGAAGYTF	TGTGCCAGCAGATTGACAGGGGCCGCGGGCTACACCTTC
TRBD2	-	TRBV13	TRBJ2-2	CASSLPAGGPGELFF	TGTGCCAGCAGCTTACCAGCGGGAGGGCCCGGGGAGCTGTTTTTT
TRBD1	-	TRBV11-2	TRBJ1-2	CASSSTGRYGYTF	TGTGCCAGCAGCTCGACAGGGCGGTATGGCTACACCTTC
-	-	TRBV5-4	TRBJ1-2	CASSLGAQQVLNYGYTF	TGTGCCAGCAGCTTGGGGGCCCAACAGGTACTTAACTATGGCTACACCTTC
-	-	TRBV29-1	TRBJ2-3	CSVPTPDTQYF	TGCAGCGTTCCCACTCCAGATACGCAGTATTTT
-	many	TRBV19	TRBJ1-4	CASSTRGLSEKLFF	TGTGCCAGTAGTACCAGGGGCCTCTCTGAAAAACTGTTTTTT
-	-	TRBV5-5	TRBJ2-3	CASSLESQGGTDTQYF	TGTGCCAGCAGCTTGGAGTCGCAGGGGGGTACTGATACGCAGTATTTT
-	few	TRBV19	TRBJ2-4	CASSMGPPSPKNIQYF	TGTGCCAGTAGTATGGGCCCACCTAGCCCCAAAAACATTCAGTACTTC
TRBD1	-	TRBV5-1	TRBJ2-3	CASSQGTGFTDTQYF	TGCGCCAGCAGCCAGGGGACAGGTTTCACAGATACGCAGTATTTT
-	-	TRBV6-5	TRBJ2-3	CASSPPGETDTQYF	TGTGCCAGCAGTCCGCCAGGGGAAACAGATACGCAGTATTTT
TRBD2	-	TRBV11-3	TRBJ2-3	CASSLQVLAGGRDTQYF	TGTGCCAGCAGCTTGCAAGTCCTAGCGGGAGGGCGGGATACGCAGTATTTT
-	-	TRBV18	TRBJ2-5	CASSPPRGWGASQETQYF	TGTGCCAGCTCACCACCGAGGGGGTGGGGCGCCAGTCAAGAGACCCAGTACTTC
-	-	TRBV14	TRBJ1-1	CASSQKGYTEAFF	TGTGCCAGCAGCCAAAAGGGGTACACTGAAGCTTTCTTT
TRBD1	-	TRBV5-1	TRBJ2-7	CASSLDPTGYEQYF	TGCGCCAGCAGCTTGGACCCGACAGGGTACGAGCAGTACTTC
-	-	TRBV27	TRBJ2-2	CASSLLGSTTGELFF	TGTGCCAGCAGTTTACTCGGGTCTACCACCGGGGAGCTGTTTTTT
TRBD1	-	TRBV28	TRBJ1-1	CASSQGLTGDRAFF	TGTGCCAGCAGTCAAGGACTTACAGGGGACCGAGCTTTCTTT
-	-	TRBV5-8	TRBJ1-2	CASSLGWEYGYTF	TGTGCCAGCAGCCTGGGGTGGGAGTATGGCTACACCTTC
-	-	TRBV29-1	TRBJ2-7	CSVCYRVDEQYF	TGCAGCGTTTGCTACAGGGTGGACGAGCAGTACTTC
-	-	TRBV10-2	TRBJ1-2	CASRRDINYGYTF	TGCGCCAGCAGGAGGGACATAAACTATGGCTACACCTTC
-	-	TRBV7-9	TRBJ2-1	CASSPIRGKDYNEQFF	TGTGCCAGCAGCCCAATAAGGGGGAAAGATTACAATGAGCAGTTCTTC
TRBD1	-	TRBV28	TRBJ2-1	CASSLWPGQSTYNEQFF	TGTGCCAGCAGTTTATGGCCGGGACAGTCCACCTACAATGAGCAGTTCTTC
TRBD2	-	TRBV11-3	TRBJ2-7	CASSPPVAGIYEQYF	TGTGCCAGCAGCCCCCCGGTAGCGGGAATCTACGAGCAGTACTTC
TRBD1	-	TRBV19	TRBJ1-1	CASRPTGDTEAFF	TGTGCCAGTAGACCAACAGGGGACACTGAAGCTTTCTTT
-	-	TRBV28	TRBJ2-2	CASSRQAGTGELFF	TGTGCCAGCAGTCGACAGGCCGGCACCGGGGAGCTGTTTTTT
TRBD2	-	TRBV2	TRBJ2-1	CASFGVASGRSLYNEQFF	TGTGCCAGCTTTGGGGTGGCTAGCGGGAGGAGCCTCTACAATGAGCAGTTCTTC
-	many	TRBV5-1	TRBJ2-5	CASSLVGLVGEETQYF	TGCGCCAGCAGCTTGGTTGGGTTGGTAGGGGAAGAGACCCAGTACTTC
-	-	TRBV23-1	TRBJ2-2	CASSLVQWNTGELFF	TGCGCCAGCAGTCTAGTACAGTGGAACACCGGGGAGCTGTTTTTT
-	-	TRBV6-5	TRBJ1-1	CASSYTTVNTEAFF	TGTGCCAGCAGTTACACCACAGTGAACACTGAAGCTTTCTTT
-	-	TRBV19	TRBJ1-1	CASSTHLTGTEAFF	TGTGCCAGTAGTACCCACTTAACAGGAACTGAAGCTTTCTTT
TRBD2	-	TRBV9	TRBJ2-7	CASTPGGGSFGYEQYF	TGTGCCAGCACCCCCGGCGGCGGGAGCTTTGGCTACGAGCAGTACTTC
-	-	TRBV11-2	TRBJ1-5	CASSLPGQPQHF	TGTGCCAGCAGCTTACCGGGGCAGCCCCAGCATTTT
-	-	TRBV9	TRBJ1-1	CASSVSGGVLNTEAFF	TGTGCCAGCAGCGTAAGTGGGGGGGTCCTGAACACTGAAGCTTTCTTT
TRBD1	-	TRBV7-2	TRBJ1-1	CASSSGQTTEAFF	TGTGCCAGCAGCTCGGGACAGACGACTGAAGCTTTCTTT
TRBD2	-	TRBV14	TRBJ2-7	CASSTNLPTSGKTDSYEQYF	TGTGCCAGCAGCACAAACCTCCCGACTAGCGGGAAAACGGACTCGTACGAGCAGTACTTC
-	-	TRBV28	TRBJ1-1	CASSPHRFNTEAFF	TGTGCCAGCAGCCCCCACAGATTTAACACTGAAGCTTTCTTT
-	once	TRBV18	TRBJ2-3	CASSPNTDTQYF	TGTGCCAGCTCCCCCAACACAGATACGCAGTATTTT
TRBD2	-	TRBV6-5	TRBJ2-1	CASSYSRGRVGEQFF	TGTGCCAGCAGTTACTCGCGCGGGAGGGTTGGGGAGCAGTTCTTC
TRBD1	-	TRBV29-1	TRBJ1-2	CSIGQGTSNYGYTF	TGCAGCATAGGACAGGGGACTTCTAACTATGGCTACACCTTC
-	-	TRBV5-6	TRBJ1-2	CASSLAGGSNYGYTF	TGTGCCAGCAGCTTGGCTGGGGGCAGTAACTATGGCTACACCTTC
-	-	TRBV6-1	TRBJ2-7	CASSLLGYEQYF	TGTGCCAGCAGCCTACTCGGGTACGAGCAGTACTTC
TRBD1	-	TRBV6-6	TRBJ1-2	CASSYSGTGVGYTF	TGTGCCAGCAGTTACTCTGGGACAGGGGTTGGCTACACCTTC
TRBD2	-	TRBV7-9	TRBJ2-7	CASSLGTSHEQYF	TGTGCCAGCAGCTTAGGGACTAGCCACGAGCAGTACTTC
-	-	TRBV7-3	TRBJ2-5	CASSLGLAQGETQYF	TGTGCCAGCAGCTTAGGGTTGGCCCAGGGCGAGACCCAGTACTTC
TRBD1	few	TRBV19	TRBJ2-2	CASSMGQGNTGELFF	TGTGCCAGTAGTATGGGACAGGGGAACACCGGGGAGCTGTTTTTT
TRBD1	once	TRBV27	TRBJ1-4	CASSFSTGGAEKLFF	TGTGCCAGCAGTTTTTCGACAGGGGGCGCTGAAAAACTGTTTTTT
TRBD1	-	TRBV27	TRBJ2-7	CASSPMGTGIRQYF	TGTGCCAGCAGTCCTATGGGGACAGGGATTAGGCAGTACTTC
-	once	TRBV20-1	TRBJ2-7	CSATGDYEQYF	TGCAGTGCTACAGGGGACTACGAGCAGTACTTC
-	-	TRBV6-1	TRBJ1-6	CASRMTGNSPLHF	TGTGCCAGCAGGATGACGGGTAATTCACCCCTCCACTTT